This T cell receptor (beta chain) is from a study of control samples from healthy donors and cancer patients. V was pared by 1 base and J by 5 bases, with 10 bases of the junction left unmatched. The CDR3 is 16 amino acids. Germline CDR1 reads LGHDT; CDR2 reads YNNKEL (reference sequence). Profiling relied on immunoSEQ multiplex PCR, and the TCRdb table lists in-frame clones only, not all of them. This table has 390,000 or so clones, approximately 92% appearing once. The sequence came from a man in his forties with head and neck cancer. The chain carries TRBV3-1 (or the pseudogene TRBV3-2) and TRBJ2-5; 7 bases map to TRBD1. The sample consisted of PBMCs. The CDR3 sequence is CASSQVGQWWTETQYF. In DNA, the CDR3 is TGTGCCAGCAGCCAAGTGGGACAGTGGTGGACGGAGACCCAGTACTTC.